This TCR beta chain comes out of a study of Ad26.COV2.S vaccination and SARS-CoV-2 variants. Assay used: immunoSEQ multiplex PCR; TCRdb lists only in-frame clones, some missing. The sample shows about 240,000 clones, 88% of them seen only once. Treatment noted: around 19 received Ad26.COV2.S at low or high dose, single or two shots; 5 received placebo; per-sample allocation not given. Repertoires come from day 63 after the first vaccine or placebo injection. Trimming cost V 3 bases and J 0 bases, with 18 bases left between them. The germline CDR1 and CDR2 sequences are LNHDA and SQIVND (reference sequence). This CDR3 region has 18 residues.

The sequencing used peripheral blood, collected in a trial of Ad26.COV2.S vaccine versus placebo. The chain couples TRBV19 to TRBJ2-1; D could derive from TRBD1 or TRBD2 (6 bases each). This receptor was obtained from a person aged 18-65 years who received the Ad26.COV2.S COVID-19 vaccine or a placebo. CDR3 in amino acids: CASSMGLTTGASYNEQFF. The CDR3 DNA reads as TGTGCCAGTAGTATGGGTCTCACGACGGGGGCCTCCTACAATGAGCAGTTCTTC. Variable domain in full (rest from reference TRBV19 and TRBJ2-1): DGGITQSPKYLFRKEGQNVTLSCEQNLNHDAMYWYRQDPGQGLRLIYYSQIVNDFQKGDIAEGYSVSREKKESFPLTVTSAQKNPTAFYLCASSMGLTTGASYNEQFFGPGTRLTVL.